Following are 5 T cell receptor beta chains from one sample sequenced in a study of blood T cell repertoires in COVID-19. Some clones are missing from TCRdb's copy, which holds only in-frame ones; the method was immunoSEQ multiplex PCR. The table has roughly 42,000 clones, around 82% seen once. Source material: peripheral blood. Source of these receptors: a human donor in a cohort sampled during active COVID-19.

This chain joins TRBV7-2 and TRBJ2-3, with TRBD2 matching over 13 bases. The CDR3 sequence is 18 residues long. Trimming removed 2 bases from V and 1 base from J; junction bases left unmatched: 6. Germline V CDR1 and CDR2: SGHTA, FQGNSA. CDR3 protein: CASSLRRTSGGGTDTQYF. CDR3 nucleotides: TGTGCCAGCAGCTTACGGCGAACTAGCGGGGGGGGCACAGATACGCAGTATTTT.

The chain links TRBV5-1 to TRBJ2-5; 9 positions match TRBD1. This CDR3 contains 14 residues. CDR1 is SGHRS and CDR2 is YFSETQ in the germline V gene. Trimming at V came to 4 bases and at J to 3 bases, leaving 4 bases not matched to a gene. The CDR3: CASSQDRGKETQYF. The CDR3 DNA sequence: TGCGCCAGCAGCCAGGACAGGGGAAAAGAGACCCAGTACTTC. The complete variable domain, with remaining parts taken from reference TRBV5-1 and TRBJ2-5, reads KAGVTQTPRYLIKTRGQQVTLSCSPISGHRSVSWYQQTPGQGLQFLFEYFSETQRNKGNFPGRFSGRQFSNSRSEMNVSTLELGDSALYLCASSQDRGKETQYFGPGTRLLVL.

This clone has a single count. This rearrangement joins TRBV27 to TRBJ2-1; 8 positions agree with TRBD2. The CDR3 runs 15 residues. Germline CDR1 reads MNHEY; CDR2 reads SMNVEV (reference sequence). Unmatched junction bases numbered 7, after V lost 6 bases and J lost 3 bases. CDR3 nucleotides: TGTGCCAGCAGCCCTAGGACTAGCCGCTACAATGAGCAGTTCTTC. Protein: CASSPRTSRYNEQFF.

The rearrangement links TRBV7-2 to TRBJ2-6; the D is unclear. Per the germline V gene, CDR1 is SGHTA and CDR2 is FQGNSA. Trimming shortened V by 0 bases and J by 4 bases, and 10 bases separated the two germline ends. The CDR3 is 16 residues long. Here the CDR3 DNA reads TGTGCCAGCAGCTTAGCGCCCGCGGAAGGGGCCAACGTCCTGACTTTC. Its translation: CASSLAPAEGANVLTF.

The chain recombines TRBV5-4 with TRBJ2-1; TRBD1 might be the D (5 bases). The CDR3 sequence is 15 residues long. V was pared by 0 bases and J by 1 base, with 8 bases between. From germline, CDR1 is SGHNT and CDR2 YYREEE (reference sequence). The CDR3: CASSLGQGSYNEQFF. In DNA, the CDR3 is TGTGCCAGCAGCTTGGGGCAGGGTTCCTACAATGAGCAGTTCTTC.